This TCR beta chain was sequenced during a study of blood T cells in healthy people across ages. Study-wide findings and caveats: Higher diversity, along with more naive CD4+ cells, distinguished long-lived donors from aged donors.

For this clonotype: The antigen remains unidentified.

With a J-beta primer mix and a sample-barcoded 5' primer, a second PCR ran roughly 6 to 11 cycles. Via MiXCR, TCRdb re-called the 5' RACE reads, giving one row per CDR3 protein. The sample carries 1.5 million to 2 million distinct CDR3 sequences, 49% recorded once. This CDR3 is 16 amino acids long. Germline assignment: CDR1 MNHEY and CDR2 SVGEGT. With 7 bases clipped from V and 4 bases from J, the junction kept 9 bases outside the gene matches. This clonotype was obtained from a woman in her forties in good health. This chain connects TRBV6-2 or TRBV6-3 to TRBJ2-5; 13 nucleotides agree with TRBD2. The source material was blood. CDR3 loop: CASNKGTSGVSETQYF. The CDR3 nucleotides are TGTGCCAGCAACAAAGGGACTAGCGGGGTTTCAGAGACCCAGTACTTC.